A single sample is the source of the 15 T cell receptor beta chains below, sequenced in a study of OX40 agonist ivuxolimab in advanced cancers. Profiled with immunoSEQ multiplex PCR; TCRdb holds only in-frame clones, not every one. The sample holds some 77,000 clones, around 86% seen once. The specimen comprised CD4+ or CD8+ T cells sorted from blood, sampled in a trial of the OX40 agonist ivuxolimab. Receptors were obtained from an adult with an advanced solid tumor such as melanoma, head and neck, liver or kidney cancer.

This chain uses TRBV27 with TRBJ2-5; 8 positions match TRBD2. The V gene end was trimmed by 2 bases and the J gene end by 4 bases; junction bases not matched to a gene: 0. The CDR3 has 13 amino acids. Germline CDR1 is MNHEY and CDR2 is SMNVEV (reference sequence). DNA for the CDR3: TGTGCCAGCAGTTTAGGGACTAGAGAGACCCAGTACTTC. Encoded protein: CASSLGTRETQYF.

V is TRBV7-2 and J is TRBJ2-5, with D perhaps TRBD1 or TRBD2 (6 bases each). Germline V gene lookup returns CDR1 SGHTA and CDR2 FQGNSA. The CDR3 totals 16 residues. Deletions cut 2 bases from V and 6 bases from J, with 19 bases between. The chain's CDR3 is CASSLTGTGSRKTQYF. CDR3 bases: TGTGCCAGCAGCTTAACAGGGACTGGGTCGAGAAAGACCCAGTACTTC.

This clone was picked up one time. The genes are TRBV28 and TRBJ2-4, with D unclear. The CDR3 covers 15 residues. V was trimmed by 8 bases and J by 0 bases, leaving 14 bases between them. In germline, CDR1 is MDHEN, CDR2 SYDVKM. The CDR3 is CASAEQALAKNIQYF. The CDR3 DNA reads as TGTGCCAGCGCGGAGCAGGCTTTAGCCAAAAACATTCAGTACTTC.

This chain joins TRBV11-3 and TRBJ1-1; D possibly corresponds to TRBD1 (6 bases). The germline V gene has CDR1 SGHNT and CDR2 YENEEA. CDR3 length equals 14 residues. Trimming pared 1 base from V and 1 base from J, leaving 7 bases between. In nucleotides, the CDR3 is TGTGCCAGCAGCTTAGGGGGACAGAACACTGAAGCTTTCTTT. This codes for CASSLGGQNTEAFF.

The V and J genes are TRBV4-3 and TRBJ2-3; TRBD2 is a possible D gene (6 bases). This CDR3 is built from 13 residues. Trimming removed 2 bases from V and 5 bases from J, with 8 bases in between. Germline lookup yields CDR1 LGHNA and CDR2 YSLEER. The CDR3 DNA follows: TGCGCCAGCAGCCAACAAGCGGGAGATACGCAGTATTTT. As protein: CASSQQAGDTQYF.

This clone has more than one count but fewer than ten. J is TRBJ1-2 and V is TRBV29-1, with D uncertain. From germline, CDR1 is SQVTM and CDR2 ANQGSEA. The V end lost 3 bases, the J end lost 1 base, and 15 bases lay between the germline ends. The CDR3 spans 15 residues. The CDR3, as DNA: TGCAGCGTTGATCTCTTCTCAGGAATTAACTATGGCTACACCTTC. Translating gives CSVDLFSGINYGYTF.

The chain has TRBV9 and TRBJ2-3; TRBD2 aligns across 8 bases. The length of the CDR3 is 14 residues. Germline CDR1 reads SGDLS; CDR2 reads YYNGEE. The V segment lost 7 bases and the J segment 1 base; nucleotides outside the gene matches: 5. CDR3 in DNA: TGTGCCAGCCAGCGTAGCGGGGGCACAGATACGCAGTATTTT. Amino acids: CASQRSGGTDTQYF.

This chain connects TRBV6-1 to TRBJ2-3; D assignment may be TRBD1 or TRBD2 (5 bases each). Per the germline V gene, CDR1 is MNHNS and CDR2 is SASEGT. This CDR3 spans 15 amino acids. Trimming removed 1 base at V and 5 bases at J, with 13 bases between. CDR3 DNA: TGTGCCAGCAGTGAAGTGCGTGGGGCGGGAGATACGCAGTATTTT. Its protein is CASSEVRGAGDTQYF.

The chain employs TRBV6-6 and TRBJ2-7, with D tentatively TRBD2 (5 bases). The germline gives CDR1 MNHNY, CDR2 SVGAGI (reference sequence). The V end was cut by 7 bases, the J end by 5 bases, with 9 bases between. The CDR3 extends over 11 amino acids. The CDR3 nucleotides are TGTGCCAGCAAATCGGGGAACGAGCAGTACTTC. Its protein product is CASKSGNEQYF.

The V gene is TRBV6-6, the J gene TRBJ1-3; weak D call: TRBD1 (5 bases). The CDR3 has 15 residues. V was pared by 2 bases and J by 0 bases, with 8 bases between. Germline V gene data show CDR1 as MNHNY and CDR2 as SVGAGI (reference sequence). The CDR3 sequence is CASSYGGGSGNTIYF. Written as DNA, the CDR3 is TGTGCCAGCAGTTACGGGGGTGGCTCTGGAAACACCATATATTTT.

J is TRBJ1-2 and V is TRBV28; 8 bases map to TRBD1. Trimming cost V 4 bases and J 3 bases; bases outside gene matches: 1. CDR3 length: 13 residues. CDR1 is MDHEN and CDR2 is SYDVKM in the germline V gene. The CDR3 spells CASSWGQDYGYTF. The CDR3, as DNA: TGTGCCAGCAGTTGGGGACAGGACTATGGCTACACCTTC.

The chain combines TRBV6-5 with TRBJ2-5; D uncertain. The V and J ends lost 0 bases and 4 bases respectively, with 15 bases between them. The CDR3 loop spans 16 amino acids. Germline loops: CDR1 MNHEY, CDR2 SVGAGI. CDR3 sequence: CASSYSTNSPAETQYF. The CDR3 DNA reads as TGTGCCAGCAGTTACTCGACAAATTCACCCGCAGAGACCCAGTACTTC.

V usage is TRBV10-3 and J usage is TRBJ2-5; 7 positions agree with TRBD1. The length of the CDR3 is 15 residues. The germline V gene encodes CDR1 ENHRY and CDR2 SYGVKD. The ends lost 0 bases at V and 7 bases at J; junction bases unmatched: 8. In DNA, the CDR3 is TGTGCCATCAGTGAGTCCATTTTACAGGGGAGGACCCAGTACTTC. Translation: CAISESILQGRTQYF.

This clone was counted a single time. This chain links TRBV21-1 with TRBJ1-3; the table names TRBD1, a call not compared with the DNA. TRBV21-1 is flagged as a pseudogene. The CDR3 covers 17 residues. CDR3 DNA sequence: TGTGCCAGCAGCAATCAGGCCCCGTGTCGCTCTGGAAACACCATATATTTT. Amino acid sequence: CASSNQAPCRSGNTIYF.

The CDR3 here is CASSDSGNTEAFF. CDR3 sequence (DNA): TGTGCCAGCAGTGACTCAGGGAACACTGAAGCTTTCTTT. This chain links TRBV2 with TRBJ1-1; D is uncertain. Germline CDR1 and CDR2: SNHLY and FYNNEI. V lost 3 bases to trimming and J lost 1 base, with 6 bases between them. The CDR3 is made up of 13 amino acids. Full variable domain (remainder filled in from reference TRBV2 and TRBJ1-1): EPEVTQTPSHQVTQMGQEVILRCVPISNHLYFYWYRQILGQKVEFLVSFYNNEISEKSEIFDDQFSVERPDGSNFTLKIRSTKLEDSAMYFCASSDSGNTEAFFGQGTRLTVV.